This passage covers 4 T cell receptor beta chains from one sample sequenced in a study of T cells after yellow fever vaccination. Each CDR3 protein is one row after TCRdb ran MiXCR on the 5' RACE reads. This sample has 450,000 to 550,000 distinct CDR3 sequences, with 19% found just once. The sequencing here drew on PBMCs, taken 15 days after the yellow fever booster vaccination. The receptor source for this set is a young man who received the YFV17D yellow fever vaccine.

The rearrangement joins TRBV12-3 or TRBV12-4 to TRBJ2-7; D is perhaps TRBD1 (5 bases). The CDR3 length is 18 residues. Trimming removed 3 bases from V and 0 bases from J, with 21 bases in between. The CDR3 coding sequence is TGTGCCAGCAGTTTGGGGCCCAGTTATCCCGAGAGCTCCTACGAGCAGTACTTC. Translated, it gives CASSLGPSYPESSYEQYF.

This rearrangement joins TRBV7-9 to TRBJ1-5; 8 nucleotides align to TRBD1. The CDR3 extends over 16 amino acids. Germline loops: CDR1 SEHNR, CDR2 FQNEAQ (reference sequence). With V trimmed by 0 bases and J by 4 bases, 5 bases remained unmatched. The CDR3 spells CASSLAGQEINQPQHF. CDR3 coding DNA: TGTGCCAGCAGCTTAGCGGGACAGGAAATTAATCAGCCCCAGCATTTT. The variable domain in full, with the rest retrieved from reference TRBV7-9 and TRBJ1-5, is DTGVSQNPRHKITKRGQNVTFRCDPISEHNRLYWYRQTLGQGPEFLTYFQNEAQLEKSRLLSDRFSAERPKGSFSTLEIQRTEQGDSAMYLCASSLAGQEINQPQHFGDGTRLSIL.

V and J are TRBV13 and TRBJ2-7; D uncertain. Germline CDR1 PRHDT, CDR2 FYEKMQ (reference sequence). The CDR3 totals 12 residues. V was cut by 2 bases and J by 5 bases, with 7 bases left in between. CDR3 nucleotide sequence: TGTGCCAGCAGCTTACTCGCGGACGAGCAGTACTTC. This encodes CASSLLADEQYF.

This clonotype was counted a few times. The chain couples TRBV20-1 to TRBJ1-1; TRBD1 matches at 12 bases. V lost 5 bases to trimming and J lost 5 bases; unmatched junction nucleotides: 6. CDR1 is DFQATT and CDR2 is SNEGSKA in the germline V gene (reference sequence). The CDR3 is 14 residues long. The CDR3 region is CSAYRDRGLTEAFF. The CDR3, as DNA: TGCAGTGCTTACCGGGACAGGGGGCTGACTGAAGCTTTCTTT.